The 30 T cell receptor beta chains given below trace back to one sample, sequenced in a study of cytomegalovirus exposure and HLA in healthy donors. Primers for the PCR totalled 60 Vbeta and 13 Jbeta. Using immunoSEQ multiplex PCR, the repertoire was profiled, and TCRdb retains in-frame clones only, with some absent. The sample shows about 160,000 clones, 80% to 90% of them seen only once. The sequenced sample consisted of PBMCs. The origin of the receptors is a woman in her 30s in good health and CMV-seropositive.

V is TRBV19 and J is TRBJ2-7; weak D call: TRBD2 (5 bases). V was shortened by 3 bases and J by 1 base, with 22 bases between the two germline ends. The CDR3 covers 18 residues. CDR1 is LNHDA and CDR2 is SQIVND in the germline V gene (reference sequence). The CDR3 bases are TGTGCCAGTAGTATTCAGTCTACGCTCTACGGGGAGTCCTACGAGCAGTACTTC. It is translated as CASSIQSTLYGESYEQYF.

V gene TRBV28 combines with J gene TRBJ2-5; 9 bases are a match to TRBD2. Per the germline V gene, CDR1 is MDHEN and CDR2 is SYDVKM. The CDR3 is 14 residues long. J was trimmed by 2 bases and V by 7 bases; bases with no gene match: 5. CDR3 nucleotide sequence: TGTGCCAGCAACCGGGGACTAGCACAAGAGACCCAGTACTTC. It encodes CASNRGLAQETQYF.

The chain carries TRBV5-1 and TRBJ2-3; the match to TRBD2 covers 10 bases. This CDR3 region has 15 residues. With 5 bases clipped from V and 1 base from J, the junction kept 4 bases outside the gene matches. CDR1 SGHRS and CDR2 YFSETQ come from the germline V gene. CDR3: CASSTGTSGTDTQYF. CDR3 bases: TGCGCCAGCAGTACCGGGACTAGCGGCACAGATACGCAGTATTTT.

V is TRBV18 and J is TRBJ1-1; D uncertain. Germline V lookup: CDR1 KGHSH, CDR2 LQKENI. The CDR3 contains 11 residues. Trimming stripped 3 bases from V and 8 bases from J, with 7 bases between. The CDR3 reads CASSPSTEAFF. CDR3 sequence (DNA): TGTGCCAGCTCACCCTCTACCGAAGCTTTCTTT.

This chain links TRBV10-3 with TRBJ1-1; TRBD1 matches at 8 bases. Per the germline V gene, CDR1 is ENHRY and CDR2 is SYGVKD. V lost 6 bases, J lost 2 bases, and 5 bases stayed unmatched. CDR3 size: 14 residues. The CDR3 sequence is CAIRGTGTNTEAFF. CDR3 nucleotides: TGTGCCATCAGAGGGACAGGTACAAACACTGAAGCTTTCTTT.

The chain recombines TRBV7-8 with TRBJ1-2, with TRBD1 as a possible D gene (6 bases). V was cut by 5 bases and J by 2 bases, with 15 bases left in between. The CDR3 is made up of 15 amino acids. The germline V gene has CDR1 SGHVS and CDR2 FQNEAQ. CDR3 DNA: TGTGCCAGCAGCGCAGGACAGACAAAAAACTATGGCTACACCTTC. Protein product: CASSAGQTKNYGYTF. Full variable domain (remainder filled in from reference TRBV7-8 and TRBJ1-2): GAGVSQSPRYKVAKRGQDVALRCDPISGHVSLFWYQQALGQGPEFLTYFQNEAQLDKSGLPSDRFFAERPEGSVSTLKIQRTQQEDSAVYLCASSAGQTKNYGYTFGSGTRLTVV.

This clone was counted between two and nine times. CDR3 sequence: CASSEPDRDHEQFF. The DNA of the CDR3 is TGTGCCAGCAGTGAACCCGACAGGGACCATGAGCAGTTCTTC. The chain carries TRBV25-1 and TRBJ2-1; TRBD1 matches at 7 bases. Trimming cost V 2 bases and J 8 bases; bases outside gene matches: 6. Germline CDR1 is MGHDK and CDR2 is SYGVNS. There are 14 residues in the CDR3.

This clone appeared a single time. The chain employs TRBV7-2 and TRBJ1-1, with a weak D call TRBD1 (5 bases). V was pared by 4 bases and J by 7 bases, with 19 bases between. Germline values: CDR1 SGHTA, CDR2 FQGNSA. The CDR3 covers 15 residues. The CDR3 coding sequence is TGTGCCAGCAGCTCATCATCCATAGACAGCCTTGAAGCTTTCTTT. Protein sequence: CASSSSSIDSLEAFF.

This rearrangement joins TRBV13 to TRBJ2-2, with 8 bases identical to TRBD2. This CDR3 has 16 amino acids. J was trimmed by 0 bases and V by 5 bases; bases with no gene match: 5. Germline-derived CDR1 and CDR2 are PRHDT and FYEKMQ (reference sequence). DNA of the CDR3: TGTGCCAGCAGCCGACTAGCGCGAACGAACACCGGGGAGCTGTTTTTT. Translated, it gives CASSRLARTNTGELFF.

The chain links TRBV7-3 to TRBJ2-7; 7 positions agree with TRBD1. V dropped 5 bases and J dropped 3; count of bases not matched to a gene: 4. The germline gives CDR1 SGHTA, CDR2 FQGTGA. The CDR3 is 13 amino acids. The CDR3 sequence is CASSPGDSYEQYF. CDR3 in DNA: TGTGCCAGCAGCCCCGGGGACAGCTACGAGCAGTACTTC. The variable domain in full, with the rest retrieved from reference TRBV7-3 and TRBJ2-7, is GAGVSQTPSNKVTEKGKYVELRCDPISGHTALYWYRQSLGQGPEFLIYFQGTGAADDSGLPNDRFFAVRPEGSVSTLKIQRTERGDSAVYLCASSPGDSYEQYFGPGTRLTVT.

The chain employs TRBV4-3 and TRBJ1-5, with a possible D match to TRBD1 (5 bases). This CDR3 is built from 15 residues. Trimming removed 5 bases at V and 5 bases at J, with 16 bases between. Germline V gene data show CDR1 as LGHNA and CDR2 as YSLEER. CDR3 region: CASSAHLEGDQPQHF. As DNA, the CDR3 is TGCGCCAGCAGCGCTCACCTAGAAGGGGATCAGCCCCAGCATTTT.

V usage is TRBV5-1 and J usage is TRBJ2-7, with a possible D match to TRBD1 (8 bases). CDR3 length: 14 amino acids. With 4 bases removed from V and 2 bases from J, the gap between germline ends came to 13 bases. From germline, CDR1 is SGHRS and CDR2 YFSETQ. CDR3 in amino acids: CASSDTGGAYEQYF. Written as DNA, the CDR3 is TGCGCCAGCAGCGACACAGGGGGGGCCTACGAGCAGTACTTC.

The J gene is TRBJ2-1, the V gene TRBV4-3; 8 bases are shared with TRBD1. CDR1 and CDR2 (germline): LGHNA, YSLEER. The CDR3 consists of 17 residues. The V and J ends lost 0 bases and 2 bases, in that order; junction bases with no gene match: 6. The CDR3 coding sequence is TGCGCCAGCAGCCAAGATCCGCAGGGGGCTGCCTACAATGAGCAGTTCTTC. It yields the protein CASSQDPQGAAYNEQFF.

The chain joins TRBV4-2 to TRBJ2-6; a weak D match, TRBD1 (6 bases). Between the trimmed V and J ends, which lost 4 bases and 0 bases, there was a span of 19 bases. The CDR3 runs to 19 residues. Germline lookup yields CDR1 LGHNA and CDR2 YNFKEQ. Here the CDR3 reads CASSPVGGDPFSGANVLTF. The CDR3 coding sequence is TGTGCCAGCAGCCCGGTTGGGGGCGACCCCTTCTCTGGGGCCAACGTCCTGACTTTC.

This clone came up once. V and J are TRBV7-2 and TRBJ2-2; 7 bases map to TRBD2. The J segment lost 1 base and the V segment lost 6 bases, leaving 5 bases of the junction unmatched. CDR3 length: 15 residues. Germline values: CDR1 SGHTA, CDR2 FQGNSA. The CDR3 loop is CASSFGGMNTGELFF. CDR3 bases: TGTGCCAGCAGTTTCGGGGGGATGAACACCGGGGAGCTGTTTTTT.

This chain uses TRBV18 with TRBJ2-2, with D possibly TRBD1 on 8 matching bases. The CDR3 has 16 amino acids. Germline V gives CDR1 KGHSH, CDR2 LQKENI. Trimming cost V 1 base and J 5 bases, with 14 bases left between them. The CDR3 spells CASSPRGQGGTGELFF. CDR3 coding DNA: TGTGCCAGCTCACCACGTGGACAGGGAGGGACCGGGGAGCTGTTTTTT.

The V call is TRBV5-5, the J call TRBJ2-7, with 8 nucleotides matching TRBD1. CDR3 length: 12 amino acids. Germline-derived CDR1 and CDR2 are SGHKS and YYEKEE (reference sequence). Trimming removed 3 bases from V and 11 bases from J; junction bases left unmatched: 7. CDR3 coding DNA: TGTGCCAGCAGCTCGAACAGGGGGATCGAGTACTTC. Translation gives CASSSNRGIEYF.

The CDR3 DNA is TGTGCCACGATGAAGAAGGACAGCTCCTACGAGCAGTACTTC. Translated: CATMKKDSSYEQYF. The chain has TRBV10-3 and TRBJ2-5, with a possible D match to TRBD1 (6 bases). The DNA matches TRBJ2-7 better at its end, which makes the J call doubtful. CDR1 and CDR2 from the germline V gene are ENHRY and SYGVKD. The CDR3 extends over 14 amino acids.

This clone has just a few counts. The same CDR3 arises from other DNA sequences in this sample as well. The rearrangement links TRBV11-2 to TRBJ2-7; D is perhaps TRBD1 (5 bases). The CDR3 totals 13 residues. Germline V gene data show CDR1 as SGHAT and CDR2 as FQNNGV. Deletions cut 1 base from V and 2 bases from J, with 6 bases between. CDR3: CASSLAGTYEQYF. Here the CDR3 DNA reads TGTGCCAGCAGCTTAGCAGGGACCTACGAGCAGTACTTC.

This chain links TRBV29-1 with TRBJ1-5; D is possibly TRBD1 (6 bases). Looked up from germline, CDR1 is SQVTM and CDR2 is ANQGSEA. V shed 6 bases and J shed 4 bases, with 13 bases lying between them. The CDR3 spans 13 residues. This CDR3 is CSVITQGNQPQHF. The CDR3 DNA reads TGCAGCGTAATTACGCAGGGGAATCAGCCCCAGCATTTT. The whole variable domain, filled in from reference TRBV29-1 and TRBJ1-5, reads SAVISQKPSRDICQRGTSLTIQCQVDSQVTMMFWYRQQPGQSLTLIATANQGSEATYESGFVIDKFPISRPNLTFSTLTVSNMSPEDSSIYLCSVITQGNQPQHFGDGTRLSIL.

This sequence joins TRBV28 and TRBJ2-1; TRBD2 agrees at 10 bases. Germline CDR1 MDHEN, CDR2 SYDVKM. The V and J ends lost 6 bases and 7 bases, in that order; junction bases with no gene match: 6. The CDR3 loop spans 14 amino acids. The CDR3 coding sequence is TGTGCCAGCAGCTACATTAGCGGGAGGAATGAGCAGTTCTTC. Protein: CASSYISGRNEQFF.

The CDR3: CASSPGVTGELFF. Written as DNA, the CDR3 is TGTGCCAGCAGCCCAGGGGTAACCGGGGAGCTGTTTTTT. This chain uses TRBV7-8 with TRBJ2-2; TRBD1 might be the D (6 bases). Germline V gene data show CDR1 as SGHVS and CDR2 as FQNEAQ. V dropped 5 bases and J dropped 5 bases, with 9 bases sitting between them. CDR3 length: 13 amino acids.

This chain links TRBV6-5 with TRBJ2-7; D unclear. This CDR3 is built from 14 residues. Trimming stripped 5 bases from V and 0 bases from J, with 11 bases between. Germline-derived CDR1 and CDR2 are MNHEY and SVGAGI. CDR3 nucleotides: TGTGCCAGCAGTGAACACAGTACCTCCTACGAGCAGTACTTC. It is translated as CASSEHSTSYEQYF.

This clone was observed a handful of times. The V gene is TRBV7-2, the J gene TRBJ1-2; D call uncertain. The CDR3 is 17 amino acids. V was trimmed by 5 bases and J by 2 bases, leaving 21 bases between them. Germline-derived CDR1 and CDR2 are SGHTA and FQGNSA. CDR3 in DNA: TGTGCCAGCAGCCCCCGTCGTTCAGGTATTCGGAACTATGGCTACACCTTC. Residues: CASSPRRSGIRNYGYTF.

The genes are TRBV5-8 and TRBJ1-6, with 8 nucleotides matching TRBD1. The CDR3 is made up of 14 amino acids. V lost 2 bases, J lost 10 bases, and 5 bases stayed unmatched. Germline-derived CDR1 and CDR2 are SGHTS and YDEGEE. The CDR3 bases are TGTGCCAGCAGCTTTGGACAGGGTGTCTCACCCCTCCACTTT. This encodes CASSFGQGVSPLHF.

The gene calls are TRBV5-1 and TRBJ1-1, with D perhaps TRBD1 (6 bases). Per germline, CDR1 SGHRS and CDR2 YFSETQ. CDR3 length: 16 residues. Deletions cut 3 bases from V and 0 bases from J, with 15 bases between. The CDR3 sequence is CASSYQTGALNTEAFF. The CDR3 DNA follows: TGCGCCAGCAGCTATCAGACAGGAGCATTGAACACTGAAGCTTTCTTT.

V and J are TRBV9 and TRBJ2-1, with 7 bases lining up with TRBD2. Germline V gives CDR1 SGDLS, CDR2 YYNGEE. The CDR3 totals 16 residues. J was trimmed by 1 base and V by 0 bases; bases with no gene match: 4. The CDR3 is CASSVGARGSYNEQFF. CDR3 nucleotides: TGTGCCAGCAGCGTAGGGGCGCGGGGGTCCTACAATGAGCAGTTCTTC.

V gene TRBV28 combines with J gene TRBJ2-3; 7 nucleotides line up with TRBD1. J gave up 5 bases and V 1 base, and 12 bases lay outside the gene matches. Germline V lookup: CDR1 MDHEN, CDR2 SYDVKM. This CDR3 has 17 residues. The CDR3, as DNA: TGTGCCAGCAGTTTATTTCCCGGGACAGTTATGGGAGATACGCAGTATTTT. Translating it yields CASSLFPGTVMGDTQYF.

This CDR3 is CASSLVHHNSPLHF. The CDR3 bases are TGCGCCAGCAGCTTGGTACACCATAATTCACCCCTCCACTTT. The chain has TRBV5-1 and TRBJ1-6, with unresolved D. The CDR3 runs to 14 residues. Trimming removed 0 bases from V and 5 bases from J, with 6 bases in between. Germline loops: CDR1 SGHRS, CDR2 YFSETQ.

CDR3 DNA: TGTGCCAGCAGTAAAATCTCCGCGGGCAACGGAGGCTCACCCCTCCACTTT. Protein sequence: CASSKISAGNGGSPLHF. This chain uses TRBV2 with TRBJ1-6; D remains ambiguous. Germline CDR1 is SNHLY and CDR2 is FYNNEI. CDR3 size: 17 residues. The germline V and J ends were trimmed by 5 bases and 10 bases, with 24 bases remaining between them.